A selection of T cell receptor beta chains follows, all from one sample in a study of T-cell reconstitution after alpha-beta-depleted transplantation in children. TCRdb independently ran MiXCR on the PCR reads; one entry per CDR3 protein. This table has around 580,000 distinct CDR3 sequences, 23% appearing once. The sample consisted of PBMCs, mostly from graft donor cells, taken 360 days after TCRalphabeta/CD19-depleted stem cell transplant. These receptor sequences come from a boy under three years old who had a stem cell transplant for acute myeloid leukemia, so the T cells may come from the graft donor. Both conserved end residues are part of each CDR3. Each record gives: J gene, D gene, V gene, clone size, CDR3 protein, CDR3 DNA. D genes are given only for firm matches. Size is stated for part of the rows, as once, few or many counts, or as a class when the clone is expanded.

>TRBJ2-1|TRBD2|TRBV12-3/TRBV12-4|many
CASSGGPGNEQFF
TGTGCCAGCTCGGGGGGGCCGGGAAATGAGCAGTTCTTC
>TRBJ2-2|TRBD2|TRBV5-4|many
CASTRLTSGASGELFF
TGTGCCAGCACCCGCCTGACTAGCGGGGCGTCCGGGGAGCTGTTTTTT
>TRBJ1-1|TRBD1|TRBV29-1|many
CSDSTGWNTEAFF
TGCAGCGACTCGACAGGGTGGAACACTGAAGCTTTCTTT
>TRBJ1-3|.|TRBV20-1|.
CSARADSSGNTIYF
TGCAGTGCTAGAGCGGACAGCTCTGGAAACACCATATATTTT
>TRBJ1-5|.|TRBV6-5|few
CASSYGREGQPQHF
TGTGCCAGCAGTTACGGGAGGGAGGGTCAGCCCCAGCATTTT
>TRBJ1-5|.|TRBV12-3/TRBV12-4|many
CASTLGRPGNQPQHF
TGTGCCAGCACCCTGGGACGTCCGGGGAATCAGCCCCAGCATTTT
>TRBJ2-7|.|TRBV5-1|.
CASSFYPVGGAGTNYEQYF
TGCGCCAGCAGCTTTTACCCCGTGGGGGGTGCGGGGACCAACTACGAGCAGTACTTC
>TRBJ1-6|TRBD1|TRBV20-1|many
CSARGQGDSPLHF
TGCAGTGCTAGAGGCCAGGGGGATTCACCCCTCCACTTT
>TRBJ1-2|.|TRBV12-3/TRBV12-4|few
CASTLDSGNYGYTF
TGTGCCAGCACCTTGGACAGTGGTAACTATGGCTACACCTTC
>TRBJ2-1|.|TRBV20-1|.
CSARGTRGITAQANEQFF
TGCAGTGCTAGAGGTACTAGGGGGATTACAGCACAGGCCAATGAGCAGTTCTTC
>TRBJ2-5|.|TRBV9|.
CASSVGVEQETQYF
TGTGCCAGCAGCGTAGGGGTCGAACAAGAGACCCAGTACTTC
>TRBJ1-1|TRBD1|TRBV12-5|many
CASGLTWDREGAMNTEAFF
TGTGCTAGTGGTTTGACCTGGGACAGGGAGGGTGCCATGAACACTGAAGCTTTCTTT
>TRBJ2-7|TRBD2|TRBV5-1|.
CASSSPAPPGLVPYEQYF
TGCGCCAGCAGCTCGCCAGCTCCTCCGGGACTAGTCCCCTACGAGCAGTACTTC
>TRBJ2-7|TRBD1|TRBV20-1|few
CSARDRDRATYEQYF
TGCAGTGCTAGAGATAGAGACAGGGCGACCTACGAGCAGTACTTC
>TRBJ1-5|.|TRBV20-1|many
CSARDREGSHQPQHF
TGCAGTGCTAGAGATCGGGAGGGATCGCATCAGCCCCAGCATTTT
>TRBJ2-3|.|TRBV20-1|.
CSARGEAGATDTQYF
TGCAGTGCTAGGGGTGAGGCGGGGGCCACAGATACGCAGTATTTT
>TRBJ1-1|.|TRBV14|few
CASSQAPGPLNTEAFF
TGTGCCAGCAGCCAAGCCCCAGGGCCCTTGAACACTGAAGCTTTCTTT